The 27 T cell receptor beta chains presented below share a single source sample, sequenced in a study of cytomegalovirus exposure and HLA in healthy donors. The PCR made use of 60 Vbeta and 13 Jbeta primers. Produced via immunoSEQ multiplex PCR; TCRdb's table is partial and in-frame only. Among 96,000 or so clones listed, approximately 72% were seen once. Sequences were obtained from PBMCs. Receptors were obtained from a woman aged 70 to 79 in good health and CMV-seropositive.

The chain combines TRBV5-1 with TRBJ2-4; the D gene is possibly TRBD1 (5 bases). Germline CDR1 and CDR2: SGHRS and YFSETQ. The V end lost 0 bases, the J end lost 6 bases, and 10 bases lay between the germline ends. The CDR3 consists of 14 residues. CDR3: CASSLGQGGNIQYF. DNA of the CDR3: TGCGCCAGCAGCTTGGGTCAGGGTGGAAACATTCAGTACTTC.

The chain joins TRBV5-6 to TRBJ2-4; 7 nucleotides align to TRBD2. This CDR3 has 15 amino acids. V was clipped by 3 bases and J by 5 bases; unmatched bases: 8. Germline V gene lookup returns CDR1 SGHDT and CDR2 YYEEEE. The CDR3 DNA reads as TGTGCCAGCAGCTCCCTCGGGGGGTTCCAAAACATTCAGTACTTC. This gives the protein CASSSLGGFQNIQYF.

This chain links TRBV28 with TRBJ1-3; maybe TRBD1 (6 bases). Deletions cut 5 bases from V and 2 bases from J, with 13 bases between. The CDR3 is 15 amino acids. Germline lookup yields CDR1 MDHEN and CDR2 SYDVKM. The CDR3 reads CASSIGQRTGNTIYF. The CDR3 nucleotides read TGTGCCAGCAGTATCGGACAGCGAACTGGAAACACCATATATTTT. Drawing the rest from reference TRBV28 and TRBJ1-3, the complete variable domain is DVKVTQSSRYLVKRTGEKVFLECVQDMDHENMFWYRQDPGLGLRLIYFSYDVKMKEKGDIPEGYSVSREKKERFSLILESASTNQTSMYLCASSIGQRTGNTIYFGEGSWLTVV.

The chain joins TRBV5-5 to TRBJ2-7; 7 nucleotides agree with TRBD1. The junction had 7 bases not matched to a gene; V was cut back by 0 bases and J by 1 base. CDR1 SGHKS and CDR2 YYEKEE come from the germline V gene (reference sequence). CDR3 length: 16 residues. CDR3 nucleotides: TGTGCCAGCAGCTTGGCTTTAGGACAGGCTTCCTACGAGCAGTACTTC. It translates to CASSLALGQASYEQYF.

The V and J genes are TRBV29-1 and TRBJ1-4; D not certain. CDR3 size: 12 residues. Looked up from germline, CDR1 is SQVTM and CDR2 is ANQGSEA. Trimming shortened V by 4 bases and J by 3 bases, and 6 bases separated the two germline ends. The CDR3 region is CSVVAPNEKLFF. In nucleotides, the CDR3 is TGCAGCGTTGTGGCCCCTAATGAAAAACTGTTTTTT.

Sample share makes this clone medium-sized. V gene TRBV5-6 combines with J gene TRBJ1-1, with 7 bases lining up with TRBD1. The V and J ends lost 4 bases and 4 bases, in that order; junction bases with no gene match: 10. This CDR3 region has 15 residues. Per the germline V gene, CDR1 is SGHDT and CDR2 is YYEEEE. The CDR3 region is CASSPLAGGLTEAFF. The CDR3 DNA reads as TGTGCCAGCAGCCCCTTGGCAGGGGGTCTCACTGAAGCTTTCTTT.

About this clone itself: Other nucleotide sequences in the sample specify the same CDR3. The CDR3 reads CASSPGQRYGYTF. CDR3 nucleotides: TGTGCCAGCAGTCCGGGACAGAGATATGGCTACACCTTC. The chain has TRBV7-9 and TRBJ1-2; 7 nucleotides match TRBD1. Germline V CDR1 and CDR2: SEHNR, FQNEAQ (reference sequence). Trimming at V came to 6 bases and at J to 5 bases, leaving 6 bases not matched to a gene. CDR3 length: 13 amino acids.

In this sample, this clone turned up a few times. The genes are TRBV19 and TRBJ2-7; tentative D call: TRBD1 (6 bases). The V gene's germline CDR1 is LNHDA and CDR2 SQIVND (reference sequence). The CDR3 totals 15 residues. Trimming cost V 1 base and J 0 bases, with 10 bases left between them. CDR3 bases: TGTGCCAGTAGTATAGGAGACAGGAGCTCCTACGAGCAGTACTTC. Translated: CASSIGDRSSYEQYF.

The V gene is TRBV5-1, the J gene TRBJ2-2; D unresolved. CDR1 SGHRS and CDR2 YFSETQ come from the germline V gene. V was clipped by 1 base and J by 6 bases, with 4 bases between them. This CDR3 contains 12 residues. The CDR3 DNA reads TGCGCCAGCAGCTTGCCAGCCGGGGAGCTGTTTTTT. Translation gives CASSLPAGELFF.

This chain links TRBV6-4 with TRBJ2-1, with 11 bases matching TRBD1. CDR1 and CDR2 from the germline V gene are MRHNA and SNTAGT. Trimming cost V 6 bases and J 5 bases; bases outside gene matches: 6. This CDR3 comprises 15 residues. In DNA form, the CDR3 reads TGTGCCAGCAGCCCCGGGACAGGGGGACACAATGAGCAGTTCTTC. Amino acid sequence: CASSPGTGGHNEQFF.

This clone was detected only once. This chain connects TRBV11-2 to TRBJ2-7; D remains ambiguous. This CDR3 contains 15 residues. CDR1 is SGHAT, CDR2 FQNNGV, per germline. Trimming stripped 2 bases from V and 2 bases from J, with 13 bases between. In nucleotides, the CDR3 is TGTGCCAGCAGCTTACCCTTAGTCCCTGCCTACGAGCAGTACTTC. Protein: CASSLPLVPAYEQYF.

The chain links TRBV11-1 to TRBJ2-1, with 7 bases aligning to TRBD1. J lost 9 bases, V lost 3 bases, and 11 bases had no gene match. The CDR3 is 15 amino acids. The germline gives CDR1 SGHAT, CDR2 FQDESV (reference sequence). The CDR3 region is CASSFALQGYGEQFF. CDR3 bases: TGTGCCAGCAGCTTTGCCTTACAGGGGTACGGTGAGCAGTTCTTC.

This chain links TRBV10-2 with TRBJ2-1; 8 bases fit TRBD2. Germline V lookup: CDR1 WSHSY, CDR2 SAAADI. V trimming: 4 bases; J trimming: 2 bases; junction bases outside the gene matches: 4. The CDR3 consists of 15 residues. The CDR3 nucleotides read TGCGCCAGCAGTGCAACGGGAGGGCCCTACAATGAGCAGTTCTTC. As protein: CASSATGGPYNEQFF.

The rearrangement joins TRBV7-2 to TRBJ2-3; the match to TRBD1 covers 9 bases. V lost 4 bases and J lost 5; bases outside the gene matches: 10. Germline CDR1 reads SGHTA; CDR2 reads FQGNSA. The CDR3 is 16 residues long. In nucleotides, the CDR3 is TGTGCCAGCAGCTCACAGGGGGCTGGCGGCGGAGATACGCAGTATTTT. Translation: CASSSQGAGGGDTQYF.

CDR3: CASSLAGQGAISGNTIYF. CDR3 sequence (DNA): TGCGCCAGCAGCTTGGCCGGACAGGGGGCTATCTCTGGAAACACCATATATTTT. The V and J genes are TRBV5-1 and TRBJ1-3, with 11 bases lining up with TRBD1. CDR3 length: 18 amino acids. CDR1 and CDR2 from the germline V gene are SGHRS and YFSETQ. V shed 0 bases, J shed 0 bases, and the junction held 5 bases outside the gene matches. Variable domain in full (rest from reference TRBV5-1 and TRBJ1-3): KAGVTQTPRYLIKTRGQQVTLSCSPISGHRSVSWYQQTPGQGLQFLFEYFSETQRNKGNFPGRFSGRQFSNSRSEMNVSTLELGDSALYLCASSLAGQGAISGNTIYFGEGSWLTVV.

This clone was counted only a few times. The chain is built from TRBV7-3 and TRBJ2-2; 10 positions match TRBD2. Germline CDR1 SGHTA, CDR2 FQGTGA. The junction had 3 bases not matched to a gene; V was cut back by 8 bases and J by 6 bases. The CDR3 totals 13 residues. The CDR3: CASRLAGAGELFF. The CDR3 region has the DNA TGTGCCAGCCGTCTAGCGGGAGCCGGGGAGCTGTTTTTT.

This chain joins TRBV7-2 and TRBJ2-3; unclear D gene. This CDR3 has 16 residues. Trimming stripped 7 bases from V and 0 bases from J, with 17 bases between. The germline V gene encodes CDR1 SGHTA and CDR2 FQGNSA. CDR3 residues: CASTPTSGTSTDTQYF. The CDR3 DNA is TGTGCCAGCACCCCCACGTCGGGTACTAGCACAGATACGCAGTATTTT.

This clone showed up just a few times. V gene TRBV11-3 combines with J gene TRBJ2-1; 9 positions match TRBD2. Losses at the gene ends were 5 bases for V and 5 bases for J; bases not matched to a gene: 7. CDR3 length equals 15 residues. CDR1 and CDR2 (germline): SGHNT, YENEEA. The CDR3 reads CASSPGTSSNNEQFF. CDR3 coding DNA: TGTGCCAGCAGCCCCGGGACTAGCTCTAACAATGAGCAGTTCTTC. The entire variable domain, with the rest obtained from reference TRBV11-3 and TRBJ2-1, is as follows: EAGVVQSPRYKIIEKKQPVAFWCNPISGHNTLYWYLQNLGQGPELLIRYENEEAVDDSQLPKDRFSAERLKGVDSTLKIQPAELGDSAVYLCASSPGTSSNNEQFFGPGTRLTVL.

The rearrangement uses TRBV18 and TRBJ1-1, with 8 bases identical to TRBD1. CDR1 is KGHSH, CDR2 LQKENI, per germline. CDR3 length: 15 amino acids. J was trimmed by 8 bases and V by 6 bases; bases with no gene match: 14. CDR3 loop: CASSRLRTGSGEAFF. CDR3 in DNA: TGTGCCAGCTCTCGCTTAAGGACAGGGTCTGGGGAAGCTTTCTTT.

Comment on this clone: The final CDR3 position lacks the conserved phenylalanine or tryptophan, pointing to a likely read error. The rearrangement uses TRBV6-1 and TRBJ2-7, with 7 positions matching TRBD2. CDR1 and CDR2 (germline): MNHNS, SASEGT. V gave up 2 bases and J gave up 6 bases; unmatched junction bases: 4. The CDR3 consists of 13 residues. In DNA, the CDR3 is TGTGCCAGCAGTGAATCTGGACTAGGCGAGCAGTACCTC. It codes for CASSESGLGEQYL.

The rearrangement uses TRBV21-1 and TRBJ2-3; the D call in the table, TRBD1, was not verified against the DNA. TRBV21-1 is marked as a pseudogene. The CDR3 sequence is 16 residues long. The chain's CDR3 is CAGSEYVDRSTDTQYF. The CDR3 DNA reads TGTGCCGGCTCAGAGTACGTGGACAGAAGCACAGATACGCAGTATTTT.

About this clone: At one boundary the junction diverges from the germline segment, which might be a read error. V is TRBV7-9 and J is TRBJ1-1; 9 bases agree with TRBD1. The CDR3 has 14 residues. Germline V lookup: CDR1 SEHNR, CDR2 FQNEAQ (reference sequence). Here the CDR3 DNA reads TGTTCCAGCAGCAACTCACAGGGGGCCCCTGAAGCTTTCTTT. This translates into CSSSNSQGAPEAFF.

For the CDR3, the DNA is TGCGCCAGCAGCGGGGGGACAGGTTTCGCTGAGAGAAATGAAGCTTTCTTT. Amino acid sequence: CASSGGTGFAERNEAFF. The J gene is TRBJ1-1, the V gene TRBV5-1, with 8 bases that match TRBD1. This CDR3 contains 17 residues. Germline assignment: CDR1 SGHRS and CDR2 YFSETQ. V was pared by 4 bases and J by 7 bases, with 18 bases of the junction left unmatched.

The chain combines TRBV5-1 with TRBJ2-1, with 7 bases fitting TRBD2. This CDR3 region has 17 residues. The germline CDR1 and CDR2 sequences are SGHRS and YFSETQ. The J segment lost 2 bases and the V segment lost 4 bases, leaving 12 bases of the junction unmatched. This CDR3 is CASSTHSSGLTYNEQFF. CDR3 nucleotides: TGCGCCAGCAGCACGCATTCTAGCGGCCTAACCTACAATGAGCAGTTCTTC.

The chain employs TRBV18 and TRBJ2-1, with D uncertain. The CDR3 is made up of 15 amino acids. V lost 1 base and J 2 bases, leaving 9 bases between the germline ends. Germline V gene data show CDR1 as KGHSH and CDR2 as LQKENI. CDR3 loop: CASSPLSNAYNEQFF. CDR3 sequence (DNA): TGTGCCAGCTCACCACTTTCAAATGCCTACAATGAGCAGTTCTTC.

The chain combines TRBV5-4 with TRBJ2-6; 13 bases match TRBD2. Germline V gene data show CDR1 as SGHNT and CDR2 as YYREEE (reference sequence). CDR3 length: 18 residues. The junction had 7 bases not matched to a gene; V was cut back by 4 bases and J by 3 bases. CDR3 in amino acids: CASSGAGLAGRGANVLTF. The CDR3 DNA reads as TGTGCCAGCAGCGGGGCGGGACTAGCGGGACGTGGGGCCAACGTCCTGACTTTC.

The CDR3 DNA reads as TGTGCCAGCAGCGTAGCGAGCGGGAGGGGTACAGATACGCAGTATTTT. Its translation: CASSVASGRGTDTQYF. This sequence joins TRBV9 and TRBJ2-3, with 10 nucleotides matching TRBD2. Germline V gene sequence: CDR1 SGDLS, CDR2 YYNGEE. With V trimmed by 0 bases and J by 3 bases, 4 bases remained unmatched. The CDR3 sequence is 16 residues long.